One sample yielded the 22 T cell receptor beta chains listed below, sequenced in a study of shared clonotypes between healthy human individuals. Terminally differentiated effector memory CD45RA+ cells were excluded by CCR7 positive selection of CD45RO-negative cells. Assay used: immunoSEQ multiplex PCR; TCRdb lists only in-frame clones, some missing. The table includes about 2 million clones, about 95% detected once. The sequencing input was naive CD8+ T cells sorted from blood. The origin of the receptors is a man between 18 and 29 years old in good health.

A note on this clone: The identical CDR3 is also encoded by other nucleotide sequences in the sample. The chain uses TRBV11-2 and TRBJ2-7; weak D call: TRBD1 (6 bases). Germline V gene sequence: CDR1 SGHAT, CDR2 FQNNGV. Trimming pared 3 bases from V and 4 bases from J, leaving 7 bases between. CDR3 length equals 12 residues. The DNA of the CDR3 is TGTGCCAGCAGCTTCGACAGGTACGAGCAGTACTTC. Its protein is CASSFDRYEQYF.

The chain employs TRBV27 and TRBJ2-1, with a possible D match to TRBD2 (7 bases). The V end was cut by 6 bases, the J end by 2 bases, with 14 bases between. CDR1 is MNHEY and CDR2 is SMNVEV in the germline V gene (reference sequence). CDR3 length: 15 residues. DNA for the CDR3: TGTGCCAGCAGCGCGAGGGGGGGTCCCTACAATGAGCAGTTCTTC. It encodes CASSARGGPYNEQFF.

This clone was recorded only once. V usage is TRBV6-5 and J usage is TRBJ1-5, with unresolved D. The CDR3 is 13 amino acids. CDR1 and CDR2 (germline): MNHEY, SVGAGI. The V and J ends lost 6 bases and 2 bases respectively, with 8 bases between them. CDR3: CASSQRGNQPQHF. The CDR3 coding sequence is TGTGCCAGCAGCCAGAGAGGCAATCAGCCCCAGCATTTT.

The V and J genes are TRBV4-3 and TRBJ1-1; TRBD1 might be the D (6 bases). Germline CDR1 and CDR2: LGHNA and YSLEER. The V end was cut by 0 bases, the J end by 5 bases, with 10 bases between. This CDR3 spans 14 amino acids. In DNA form, the CDR3 reads TGCGCCAGCAGCCAAGAGGAGGGGGGTACTGAAGCTTTCTTT. Translated: CASSQEEGGTEAFF.

The genes are TRBV27 and TRBJ2-7, with 12 bases that match TRBD2. The CDR3 has 16 residues. Germline CDR1 reads MNHEY; CDR2 reads SMNVEV (reference sequence). The V segment lost 6 bases and the J segment 3 bases; nucleotides outside the gene matches: 9. CDR3 in amino acids: CASSPSGGAVNYEQYF. CDR3 nucleotide sequence: TGTGCCAGCAGCCCTAGCGGGGGGGCTGTCAACTACGAGCAGTACTTC.

The chain uses TRBV7-2 and TRBJ2-7; 10 bases match TRBD1. This CDR3 is built from 16 residues. The ends lost 5 bases at V and 1 base at J; junction bases unmatched: 8. The germline gives CDR1 SGHTA, CDR2 FQGNSA. CDR3 DNA: TGTGCCAGCAGCCCTATGACAGGGGGCGAATCCTACGAGCAGTACTTC. Protein: CASSPMTGGESYEQYF.

This clone showed up just once. V gene TRBV7-2 combines with J gene TRBJ2-3, with TRBD1 matching 9 bases. With V trimmed by 4 bases and J by 5 bases, 7 bases remained unmatched. The germline CDR1 and CDR2 sequences are SGHTA and FQGNSA. This CDR3 comprises 15 residues. The CDR3 DNA follows: TGTGCCAGCAGCTCGACAGGGGGGCCTGGAGATACGCAGTATTTT. Its translation: CASSSTGGPGDTQYF.

The CDR3, as DNA: TGCGCCAGCAACGCCGGACAGGGCTTAAACTACGAGCAGTACTTC. Residues: CASNAGQGLNYEQYF. The genes are TRBV10-1 and TRBJ2-7; 8 bases are a match to TRBD1. The length of the CDR3 is 15 residues. The ends lost 7 bases at V and 3 bases at J; junction bases unmatched: 11. Per germline, CDR1 WNHNN and CDR2 SYGVQD (reference sequence).

V is TRBV7-9 and J is TRBJ1-4; D is unclear. The length of the CDR3 is 13 residues. Germline V CDR1 and CDR2: SEHNR, FQNEAQ (reference sequence). V lost 5 bases to trimming and J lost 0 bases, with 4 bases between them. The CDR3 reads CASSPPTNEKLFF. CDR3 nucleotide sequence: TGTGCCAGCAGCCCGCCAACTAATGAAAAACTGTTTTTT.

The chain links TRBV28 to TRBJ1-1; D is unresolved. The CDR3 runs to 16 residues. The V end was cut by 10 bases, the J end by 3 bases, with 24 bases between. Germline CDR1 reads MDHEN; CDR2 reads SYDVKM. CDR3 nucleotides: TGTGCCACCCAGTTCAAGGACGGGGTTGCGGACACTGAAGCTTTCTTT. Translating it yields CATQFKDGVADTEAFF.

The chain employs TRBV10-2 and TRBJ1-5; 8 positions match TRBD1. The CDR3 has 16 amino acids. Trimming took 3 bases from V and 5 from J; bases not matched to a gene: 9. Germline V gives CDR1 WSHSY, CDR2 SAAADI. This CDR3 reads CASSEAGGRVDQPQHF. CDR3 DNA: TGCGCCAGCAGTGAAGCAGGGGGCCGGGTTGATCAGCCCCAGCATTTT.

The chain uses TRBV7-6 and TRBJ2-2; D is unresolved. The CDR3 has 15 amino acids. The ends were cut back, 5 bases at V and 1 base at J, with 11 bases in the middle. Germline CDR1 reads SGHVS; CDR2 reads FNYEAQ. The CDR3 DNA reads TGTGCCAGCAGCCCGCATCCGGGGAACACCGGGGAGCTGTTTTTT. This translates into CASSPHPGNTGELFF.

The chain combines TRBV12-5 with TRBJ2-7; no definite D call. Germline loops: CDR1 LGHNT, CDR2 FRNRAP. The CDR3 contains 12 residues. V dropped 6 bases and J dropped 2 bases, with 8 bases sitting between them. Here the CDR3 reads CASGHSPYEQYF. In DNA form, the CDR3 reads TGTGCTAGTGGCCACAGCCCCTACGAGCAGTACTTC.

DNA of the CDR3: TGTGCCAGCAGTTTTTCGACAGGGTCTGAGACCCAGTACTTC. Its protein product is CASSFSTGSETQYF. This chain joins TRBV27 and TRBJ2-5; 7 positions match TRBD1. Trimming removed 3 bases from V and 5 bases from J; junction bases left unmatched: 6. Germline loops: CDR1 MNHEY, CDR2 SMNVEV (reference sequence). The CDR3 extends over 14 amino acids.

This clone came up once. The rearrangement uses TRBV2 and TRBJ1-5; a possible D gene is TRBD1 (5 bases). V was cut by 0 bases and J by 4 bases, with 13 bases left in between. The CDR3 is 16 amino acids. Germline V gene sequence: CDR1 SNHLY, CDR2 FYNNEI. The CDR3 loop reads CASSEALWQGNQPQHF. CDR3 in DNA: TGTGCCAGCAGTGAAGCGCTTTGGCAGGGTAATCAGCCCCAGCATTTT. Drawing the rest from reference TRBV2 and TRBJ1-5, the complete variable domain is EPEVTQTPSHQVTQMGQEVILRCVPISNHLYFYWYRQILGQKVEFLVSFYNNEISEKSEIFDDQFSVERPDGSNFTLKIRSTKLEDSAMYFCASSEALWQGNQPQHFGDGTRLSIL.

The chain employs TRBV5-4 and TRBJ2-1, with D possibly matching TRBD1 (6 bases). Trimming stripped 3 bases from V and 5 bases from J, with 12 bases between. This CDR3 contains 14 residues. From germline, CDR1 is SGHNT and CDR2 YYREEE (reference sequence). The CDR3 DNA reads as TGTGCCAGCAGCTCAGACAGGTACCACAATGAGCAGTTCTTC. Amino acid sequence: CASSSDRYHNEQFF.

The rearrangement uses TRBV7-8 and TRBJ1-5; D unclear. Trimming pared 1 base from V and 4 bases from J, leaving 5 bases between. The CDR3 is 13 amino acids. From germline, CDR1 is SGHVS and CDR2 FQNEAQ. CDR3 region: CASSLVGNQPQHF. The DNA of the CDR3 is TGTGCCAGCAGCTTAGTGGGGAATCAGCCCCAGCATTTT.

The chain links TRBV28 to TRBJ1-6, with D perhaps TRBD1 (5 bases). Per the germline V gene, CDR1 is MDHEN and CDR2 is SYDVKM. There are 15 residues in the CDR3. V gave up 1 base and J gave up 11 bases, with 15 bases separating them. CDR3 nucleotide sequence: TGTGCCAGCAGTTTATTAGCTGGGGCCGAAGCACCCCTCCACTTT. Its translation is CASSLLAGAEAPLHF.

This clone came up once. V gene TRBV2 combines with J gene TRBJ2-1, with a tentative D call TRBD2 (5 bases). Trimming removed 4 bases at V and 5 bases at J, with 12 bases between. Per the germline V gene, CDR1 is SNHLY and CDR2 is FYNNEI. The CDR3 covers 14 residues. CDR3 in amino acids: CASSGRTFDNEQFF. CDR3 sequence (DNA): TGTGCCAGCAGTGGGAGGACCTTCGACAATGAGCAGTTCTTC.

The genes are TRBV7-8 and TRBJ2-2; D gene ambiguous. Trimming pared 4 bases from V and 8 bases from J, leaving 8 bases between. CDR1 is SGHVS, CDR2 FQNEAQ, per germline. The CDR3 runs to 12 residues. The CDR3 DNA is TGTGCCAGCAGCTGGCATTCTGGGGAGCTGTTTTTT. It translates to CASSWHSGELFF. The full variable domain, with the rest looked up from reference TRBV7-8 and TRBJ2-2, is GAGVSQSPRYKVAKRGQDVALRCDPISGHVSLFWYQQALGQGPEFLTYFQNEAQLDKSGLPSDRFFAERPEGSVSTLKIQRTQQEDSAVYLCASSWHSGELFFGEGSRLTVL.

CDR3 bases: TGCGCCCCAGGAGGCCTGAGCTCCTACAATGAGCAGTTCTTC. It translates to CAPGGLSSYNEQFF. The chain combines TRBV4-1 with TRBJ2-1, with D possibly matching TRBD2 (5 bases). CDR3 length: 14 amino acids. The V end lost 11 bases, the J end lost 0 bases, and 14 bases lay between the germline ends. CDR1 MGHRA and CDR2 YSYEKL come from the germline V gene.

This clone appeared a single time. The J gene is TRBJ1-5, the V gene TRBV28; maybe TRBD1 (6 bases). Germline V gene data show CDR1 as MDHEN and CDR2 as SYDVKM. V was pared by 3 bases and J by 1 base, with 13 bases between. CDR3 length: 16 amino acids. CDR3: CASSLRGGGSNQPQHF. CDR3 DNA: TGTGCCAGCAGTTTGAGGGGGGGCGGGAGCAATCAGCCCCAGCATTTT.